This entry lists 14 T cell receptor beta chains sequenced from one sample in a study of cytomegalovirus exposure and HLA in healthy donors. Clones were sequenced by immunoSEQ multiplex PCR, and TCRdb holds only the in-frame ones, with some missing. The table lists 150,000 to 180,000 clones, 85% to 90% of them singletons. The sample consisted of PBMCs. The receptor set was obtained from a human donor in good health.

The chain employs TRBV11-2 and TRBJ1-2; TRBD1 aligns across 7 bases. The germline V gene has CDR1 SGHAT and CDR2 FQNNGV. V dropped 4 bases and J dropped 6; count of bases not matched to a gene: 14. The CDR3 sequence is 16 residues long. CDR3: CASSSLRGADTHGYTF. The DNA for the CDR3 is TGTGCCAGCAGCTCCCTCAGGGGGGCGGACACTCATGGCTACACCTTC.

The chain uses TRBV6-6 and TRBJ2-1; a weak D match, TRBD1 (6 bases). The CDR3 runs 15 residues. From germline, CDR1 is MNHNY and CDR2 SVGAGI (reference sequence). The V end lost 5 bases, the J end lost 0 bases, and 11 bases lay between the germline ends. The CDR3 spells CASSRMDSSYNEQFF. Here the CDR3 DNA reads TGTGCCAGCAGTCGAATGGACAGCTCCTACAATGAGCAGTTCTTC.

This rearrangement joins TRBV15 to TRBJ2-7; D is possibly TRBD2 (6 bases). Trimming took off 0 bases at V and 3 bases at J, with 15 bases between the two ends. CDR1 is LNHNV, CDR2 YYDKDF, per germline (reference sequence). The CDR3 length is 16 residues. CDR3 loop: CATSREPRELSYEQYF. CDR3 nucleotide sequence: TGTGCCACCAGCAGAGAGCCTCGGGAGCTGAGCTACGAGCAGTACTTC.

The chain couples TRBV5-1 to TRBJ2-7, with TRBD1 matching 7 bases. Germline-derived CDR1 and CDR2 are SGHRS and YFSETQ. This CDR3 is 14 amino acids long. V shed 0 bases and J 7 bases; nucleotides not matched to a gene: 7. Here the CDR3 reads CASSLGQGVGEQYF. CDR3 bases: TGCGCCAGCAGCTTGGGGCAGGGGGTGGGTGAGCAGTACTTC.

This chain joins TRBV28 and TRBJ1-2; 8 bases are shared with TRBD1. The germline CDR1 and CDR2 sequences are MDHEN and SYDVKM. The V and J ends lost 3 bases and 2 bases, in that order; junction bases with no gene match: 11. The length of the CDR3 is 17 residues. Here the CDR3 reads CASSFLVPRTGNYGYTF. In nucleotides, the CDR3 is TGTGCCAGCAGTTTCCTAGTCCCTCGGACAGGGAACTATGGCTACACCTTC.

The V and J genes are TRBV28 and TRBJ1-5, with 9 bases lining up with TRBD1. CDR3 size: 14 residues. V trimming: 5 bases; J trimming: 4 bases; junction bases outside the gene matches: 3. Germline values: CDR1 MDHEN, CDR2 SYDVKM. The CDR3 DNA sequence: TGTGCCAGCAGTCCCGGGACAGGGAATCAGCCCCAGCATTTT. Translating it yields CASSPGTGNQPQHF. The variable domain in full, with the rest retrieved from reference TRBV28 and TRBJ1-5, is DVKVTQSSRYLVKRTGEKVFLECVQDMDHENMFWYRQDPGLGLRLIYFSYDVKMKEKGDIPEGYSVSREKKERFSLILESASTNQTSMYLCASSPGTGNQPQHFGDGTRLSIL.

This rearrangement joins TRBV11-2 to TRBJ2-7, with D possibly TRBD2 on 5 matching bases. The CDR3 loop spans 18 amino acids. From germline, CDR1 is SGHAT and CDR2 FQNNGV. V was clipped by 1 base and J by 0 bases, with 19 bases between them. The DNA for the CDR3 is TGTGCCAGCAGCTTAGTCACGTGGCCGACGGGAAGCTCCTACGAGCAGTACTTC. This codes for CASSLVTWPTGSSYEQYF.

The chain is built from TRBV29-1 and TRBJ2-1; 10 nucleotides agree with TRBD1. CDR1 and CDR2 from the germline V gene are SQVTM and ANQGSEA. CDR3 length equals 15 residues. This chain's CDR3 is CSTVTPGQGNNEQFF. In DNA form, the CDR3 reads TGCAGTACGGTGACTCCGGGACAGGGGAACAATGAGCAGTTCTTC.

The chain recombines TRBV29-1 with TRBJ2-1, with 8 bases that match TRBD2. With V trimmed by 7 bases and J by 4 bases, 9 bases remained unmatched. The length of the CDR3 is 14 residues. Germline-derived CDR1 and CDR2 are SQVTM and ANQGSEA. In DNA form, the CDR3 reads TGCAGCGCCACTGGGACTAGTATGTACAATGAGCAGTTCTTC. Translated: CSATGTSMYNEQFF.

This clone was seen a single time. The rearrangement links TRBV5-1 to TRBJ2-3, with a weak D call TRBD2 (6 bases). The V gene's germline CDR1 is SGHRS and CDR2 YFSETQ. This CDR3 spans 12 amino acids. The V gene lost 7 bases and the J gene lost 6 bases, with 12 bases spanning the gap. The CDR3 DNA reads TGCGCCAGCGCCTGGGACTTCGATACGCAGTATTTT. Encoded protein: CASAWDFDTQYF. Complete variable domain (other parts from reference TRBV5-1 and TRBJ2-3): KAGVTQTPRYLIKTRGQQVTLSCSPISGHRSVSWYQQTPGQGLQFLFEYFSETQRNKGNFPGRFSGRQFSNSRSEMNVSTLELGDSALYLCASAWDFDTQYFGPGTRLTVL.

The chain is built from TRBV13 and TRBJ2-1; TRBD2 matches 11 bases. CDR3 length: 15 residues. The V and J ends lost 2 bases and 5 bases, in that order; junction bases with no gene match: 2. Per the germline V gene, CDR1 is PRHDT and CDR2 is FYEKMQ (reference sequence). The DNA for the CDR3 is TGTGCCAGCAGCTTACTAGCGGGAGGTAACAATGAGCAGTTCTTC. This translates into CASSLLAGGNNEQFF.

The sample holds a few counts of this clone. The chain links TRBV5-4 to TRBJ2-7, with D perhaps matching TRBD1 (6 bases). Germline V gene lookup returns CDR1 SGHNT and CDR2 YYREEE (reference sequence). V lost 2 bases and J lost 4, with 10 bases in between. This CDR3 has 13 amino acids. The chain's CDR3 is CASSFGGLYEQYF. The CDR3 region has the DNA TGTGCCAGCAGCTTTGGGGGCTTGTACGAGCAGTACTTC.

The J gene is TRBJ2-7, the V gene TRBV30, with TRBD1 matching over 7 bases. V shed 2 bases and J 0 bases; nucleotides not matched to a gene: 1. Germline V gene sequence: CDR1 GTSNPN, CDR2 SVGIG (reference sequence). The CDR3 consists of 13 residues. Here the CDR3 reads CAWSRGHSYEQYF. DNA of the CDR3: TGTGCCTGGAGTAGGGGGCACTCCTACGAGCAGTACTTC.

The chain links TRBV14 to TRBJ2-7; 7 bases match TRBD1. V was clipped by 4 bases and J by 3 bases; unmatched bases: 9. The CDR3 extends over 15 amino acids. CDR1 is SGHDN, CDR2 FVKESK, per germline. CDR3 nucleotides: TGTGCCAGCAGCCGGGGGACCGGGACAGACTACGAGCAGTACTTC. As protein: CASSRGTGTDYEQYF.